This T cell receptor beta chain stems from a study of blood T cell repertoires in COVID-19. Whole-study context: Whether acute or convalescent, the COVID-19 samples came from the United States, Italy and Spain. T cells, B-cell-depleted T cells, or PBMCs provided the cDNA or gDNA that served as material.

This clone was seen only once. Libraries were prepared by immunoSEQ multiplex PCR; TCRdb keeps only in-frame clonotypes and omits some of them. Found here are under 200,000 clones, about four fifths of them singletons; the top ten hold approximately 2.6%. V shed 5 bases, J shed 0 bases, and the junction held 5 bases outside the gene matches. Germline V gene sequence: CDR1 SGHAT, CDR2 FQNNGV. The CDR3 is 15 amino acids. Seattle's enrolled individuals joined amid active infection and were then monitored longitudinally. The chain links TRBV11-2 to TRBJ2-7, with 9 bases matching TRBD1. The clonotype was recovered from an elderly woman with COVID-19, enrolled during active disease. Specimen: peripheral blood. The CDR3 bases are TGTGCCAGCAGCCCGAGGACAGGGGCCTCCTACGAGCAGTACTTC. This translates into CASSPRTGASYEQYF.